These T cell receptor beta chains were read from a single sample in a study of OX40 agonist ivuxolimab in advanced cancers. Sequencing was performed with immunoSEQ multiplex PCR; in TCRdb, only in-frame clones are kept and a portion is missing. Here the sample spans 90,000 or so clones, 80% to 95% being singletons. The sample here was CD4+ or CD8+ T cells sorted from blood, taken in a trial of the OX40 agonist ivuxolimab. These TCRs come from an adult with an advanced solid tumor such as melanoma, head and neck, liver or kidney cancer. The CDR3 runs from the conserved cysteine through the conserved F or W. The D gene is left open where the match is weak. Clone size appears in some rows only: once, few, many, or a class for an expanded clone.

j_gene: TRBJ2-3
d_gene: TRBD2
v_gene: TRBV2
abundance: NA
CDR3nt: TGTGCCAGCACCCGACTAGCGTCAGGCACAGATACGCAGTATTTT
CDR3aa: CASTRLASGTDTQYF

j_gene: TRBJ2-1
d_gene: NA
v_gene: TRBV4-1
abundance: NA
CDR3nt: TGCGCCAGCAGCCAGGGCTACCTCTCCTACAATGAGCAGTTCTTC
CDR3aa: CASSQGYLSYNEQFF

j_gene: TRBJ2-7
d_gene: NA
v_gene: TRBV11-3
abundance: few
CDR3nt: TGTGCCAGCAGCTTAGATCGAGCCAGGGACTACGAGCAGTACTTC
CDR3aa: CASSLDRARDYEQYF

j_gene: TRBJ2-1
d_gene: TRBD2
v_gene: TRBV7-3
abundance: NA
CDR3nt: TGTGCCAGCAGCCCGGCTCCGGGGGGAGGGCCCCATGAGCAGTTCTTC
CDR3aa: CASSPAPGGGPHEQFF

j_gene: TRBJ2-5
d_gene: TRBD1
v_gene: TRBV30
abundance: NA
CDR3nt: TGTGCCTGGGGGACAGGGCAAGAGACCCAGTACTTC
CDR3aa: CAWGTGQETQYF

j_gene: TRBJ1-3
d_gene: NA
v_gene: TRBV25-1
abundance: once
CDR3nt: TGTGCCAGCAAGGACACCTCTGGAAACACCATATATTTT
CDR3aa: CASKDTSGNTIYF

j_gene: TRBJ2-3
d_gene: NA
v_gene: TRBV18
abundance: NA
CDR3nt: TGTGCCAGCTCACCAAAAGTATTTCGAGATACGCAGTATTTT
CDR3aa: CASSPKVFRDTQYF

j_gene: TRBJ2-7
d_gene: TRBD1
v_gene: TRBV2
abundance: once
CDR3nt: TGTGCCAGCAGCCTAGACTACCCGGGACAGGGAGTAATTAGCGAGCAGTACTTC
CDR3aa: CASSLDYPGQGVISEQYF

j_gene: TRBJ2-2
d_gene: NA
v_gene: TRBV18
abundance: once
CDR3nt: TGTGCCAGCTCACCGGTACAAAAGACCGGGGAGCTGTTTTTT
CDR3aa: CASSPVQKTGELFF

j_gene: TRBJ2-3
d_gene: TRBD2
v_gene: TRBV5-8
abundance: NA
CDR3nt: TGTGCCAGCAGCCCGGGACTAGCTAAAATGGATACGCAGTATTTT
CDR3aa: CASSPGLAKMDTQYF

j_gene: TRBJ2-7
d_gene: NA
v_gene: TRBV27
abundance: NA
CDR3nt: TGTGCCAGCAGATTTGCGACCCGCTCCTACGAGCAGTACTTC
CDR3aa: CASRFATRSYEQYF

j_gene: TRBJ2-3
d_gene: TRBD2
v_gene: TRBV6-1
abundance: NA
CDR3nt: TGTGCCAGCAGTGAAATTGGGGGGAGGGCCGCAGATACGCAGTATTTT
CDR3aa: CASSEIGGRAADTQYF